The entry below gives a single T cell receptor beta chain sequence along with its context. No antigen is known for it. Base-call qualities are not available, and no considerably larger clone is one nucleotide away. Trimming removed 0 bases from V and 5 bases from J, leaving 8 bases between the germline ends. From cysteine to phenylalanine, the CDR3 is 14 amino acids long. Only the CDR3 part of the read is kept: 42 bases, read in frame from the first base. Per the germline V gene (reference sequence), LNHDA is the CDR1 and SQIVND is the CDR2. These data come from a study of T cell repertoires in aging, cancer and after chemotherapy (dated by TCRdb to between 2019 and 2020). Describing the broader study: Donors spanned six age groups from 30 or younger to 70 or older, with at least three individuals per group. To look at immunoaging and at how T cells reconstitute after chemotherapy, the study profiled TCR beta repertoires in peripheral blood from both healthy donors and cancer patients. A cohort of 220 or so cancer patients (around 94 with hematological and approximately 120 with solid cancers) was assembled, and 95 healthy donors were included as a reference group. The full dataset contained roughly 8.8 million TCR reads. Control TCR repertoires from healthy donors were recorded over several months to years, and clear clonal overlap was observed across re-sampling. The investigation overall reported the following: Significantly lower blood TCR diversity and higher clonality were observed in untreated patients with hematological or solid cancers than in age-matched healthy donors. It was noted by the authors that conclusions about immunological memory after chemotherapy cannot be drawn from the repertoire data. Median generation probability increased over the chemotherapy interval in both cancer cohorts, suggesting repertoire reconstitution through rebound thymic output. In healthy donors, the decline in TCR diversity with age was mainly due to loss of richness, whereas in cancer patients loss of evenness also played a role.

TCR beta rearrangements were amplified from genomic DNA extracted from peripheral blood rather than from sorted cells or RNA. Multiplex touch-down PCR with a mixed TRB-A/B primer pool was used to amplify rearranged TRB sequences covering the V, D and J segments. Two consecutive PCR reactions with Phusion HS II polymerase added Illumina adapters and sample indices to the amplicons. After gel purification with the NucleoSpin Gel and PCR Clean-up kit, the amplicons were checked using Qubit and an Agilent 2100 Bioanalyzer. Sequencing of the libraries was done on an Illumina MiSeq with paired-end, single-indexed 600-cycle runs. For the original study's pipeline: MiXCR versions 2.12 and 3.0.5 were used to process TRB sequences. A clone was defined as each unique CDR3 nucleotide sequence, and only productive sequences supported by at least two reads were kept. Repertoire metrics included Shannon diversity, evenness, clonality (one minus evenness), and alpha-parameterized diversity profiles from alpha 0 to 5. The IGoR algorithm was used to calculate generation probabilities of clones in the paired pre- and post-chemotherapy samples. Using fastp trimming at Q25 and MiXCR clonotype assembly, TCRdb reanalyzed the public sequencing data and kept in-frame beta chains. Each CDR3 protein gets just one entry, which takes the most common genes and DNA from the rows behind it. These V and J calls are TCRdb output, not the study's own analysis. For this sample there are about 2,500 distinct CDR3 sequences; around 26% appear just once. The ten top clones hold under 6.5% of the sample.

This receptor was obtained from a human donor in good health. The chain is made from TRBV19 and TRBJ2-1; confidence is insufficient to name the D gene. Specimen: blood. The nucleotide sequence is given as TGTGCCAGTAGTATAGAAGGGCTGAACAATGAGCAGTTCTTC. The encoded protein is CASSIEGLNNEQFF.